One and the same sample provided the 5 T cell receptor beta chains below, sequenced in a study of T cells in Graves' hyperthyroidism and ophthalmopathy. From RNA transcripts, TCR beta CDR3 regions were amplified. With the HTBI primer set, the TCR CDR3 went through a first round of RT-PCR. TCRdb processed the multiplex PCR reads anew with MiXCR; each CDR3 protein has one entry. This sample has fewer than 40,000 distinct CDR3 sequences; about 53% occur once, and the top ten carry roughly 25%. Sequencing was carried out using blood. The receptors stem from a woman between 40 and 55 years old with Graves' ophthalmopathy.

V gene TRBV30 combines with J gene TRBJ2-7, with D perhaps matching TRBD2 (6 bases). Germline V gives CDR1 GTSNPN, CDR2 SVGIG (reference sequence). V was shortened by 2 bases and J by 0 bases, with 11 bases between the two germline ends. The CDR3 spans 14 residues. CDR3 residues: CAWSRGGTSYEQYF. As DNA, the CDR3 is TGTGCCTGGAGTAGGGGCGGGACCTCCTACGAGCAGTACTTC.

This clonotype was seen at least ten times. The V call is TRBV13, the J call TRBJ1-6, with D tentatively TRBD1 (6 bases). The CDR3 length is 14 residues. Germline assignment: CDR1 PRHDT and CDR2 FYEKMQ (reference sequence). The V and J ends lost 5 bases and 9 bases respectively, with 14 bases between them. CDR3 DNA sequence: TGTGCCAGCAGCGAACAGGGAGTTTTTTCACCCCTCCACTTT. Its translation: CASSEQGVFSPLHF.

The rearrangement uses TRBV19 and TRBJ1-5; D unresolved. Trimming removed 4 bases at V and 14 bases at J, with 18 bases between. CDR1 is LNHDA, CDR2 SQIVND, per germline (reference sequence). CDR3 length: 13 residues. The CDR3 region has the DNA TGTGCCAGTAGTAACCCCTCCCGGTCTCCTGAGCATTTT. This encodes CASSNPSRSPEHF.

This clonotype was counted a single time. The V gene is TRBV20-1, the J gene TRBJ1-4; D may be TRBD1 (5 bases). The CDR3 is 12 amino acids. CDR1 DFQATT and CDR2 SNEGSKA come from the germline V gene (reference sequence). Trimming took 5 bases from V and 11 from J, leaving 15 bases between them. The CDR3 region has the DNA TGCAGTGCTGGGGAGCCGAGGGGCAAACTGTTTTTT. Amino acid sequence: CSAGEPRGKLFF.

V is TRBV10-3 and J is TRBJ1-2; D possibly corresponds to TRBD1 (5 bases). V dropped 2 bases and J dropped 4 bases, with 11 bases sitting between them. CDR3 size: 14 residues. Germline loops: CDR1 ENHRY, CDR2 SYGVKD. The CDR3 loop reads CAISEGQGGYGYTF. CDR3 DNA: TGTGCCATCAGTGAGGGTCAGGGCGGCTATGGCTACACCTTC.